This T cell receptor beta chain was retrieved from a study of Ad26.COV2.S vaccination and SARS-CoV-2 variants. Trimming took 4 bases from V and 3 from J; bases not matched to a gene: 3. The CDR3 runs to 16 residues. Germline-derived CDR1 and CDR2 are MNHEY and SMNVEV (reference sequence). Comment on this clone: Antigen specificity is unknown.

Only in-frame clones appear in the TCRdb table, and some are missing; sequencing was by immunoSEQ multiplex PCR. The sample carries 350,000 to 600,000 clones, roughly nine tenths recorded once. Sample treatment: around 19 received Ad26.COV2.S at low or high dose, single or two shots; several received placebo; per-sample allocation not given. Repertoires come from day 63 after the first vaccine or placebo injection. This person who donated was an adult of 18-55 years in Boston. Spike of the Wuhan-strain SARS-CoV-2 was expressed by an Ad26 vector, which formed the vaccine. General observations from the study: Breadth, reportedly substantial, characterized the spike-specific CD8+ and CD4+ T cell responses after vaccination. Breadth and depth estimates from TCRs may understate total T cell responses.

The sequence came from a person between 18 and 65 years old who received the Ad26.COV2.S COVID-19 vaccine or a placebo. This chain uses TRBV27 with TRBJ2-2; 12 nucleotides line up with TRBD2. The specimen comprised peripheral blood, sampled in a trial of Ad26.COV2.S vaccine versus placebo. This chain's CDR3 is CASSYGTSGHTGELFF. The CDR3 region has the DNA TGTGCCAGCAGTTATGGGACTAGCGGGCACACCGGGGAGCTGTTTTTT.